The clone carrying this TCR beta chain was observed a handful of times. Its antigen is not identified. It was with 60 Vbeta and 13 Jbeta primers that the PCR ran. The table came from immunoSEQ multiplex PCR; TCRdb's copy has only in-frame clones and leaves some out. The sample contains about 160,000 clones, over 75% of which appear only once. V was trimmed by 6 bases and J by 7 bases, leaving 10 bases between them. This CDR3 has 12 residues. Germline V gene sequence: CDR1 LNHDA, CDR2 SQIVND (reference sequence). This entry is derived from a study of cytomegalovirus exposure and HLA in healthy donors. Across the study: Among the 370 or so donors who were genotyped, approximately 83% fell in the genetic ancestry cluster that is associated with self-reported Caucasian donors. Regarding the study as a whole: According to an earlier analysis, most TCR beta V segments yielded productive rearrangements about 90% or about 30% of the time.

This clonotype was sampled from a woman aged 25 to 45 in good health and CMV-seronegative. Input material: PBMCs. The chain joins TRBV19 to TRBJ2-1; no clear D. The CDR3 nucleotides are TGTGCCAGTAGCCCTCGTGCGAATGAGCAGTTCTTC. It specifies CASSPRANEQFF.